The following is a T cell receptor (beta chain) sequence with its context. CDR1 and CDR2 from the germline V gene are SGDLS and YYNGEE. J was trimmed by 4 bases and V by 0 bases; bases with no gene match: 0. The CDR3 contains 14 residues. The data originate from a study of blood T cell repertoires in COVID-19. Looking at the study overall: Acute and convalescent COVID-19 specimens originated in the United States, Italy and Spain. T cells, B-cell-depleted T cells, or PBMCs provided the cDNA or gDNA that served as material.

Original processing notes: Nucleated cell number was recorded as an estimate derived from reference gene primer amplification. Assay used: immunoSEQ multiplex PCR; TCRdb lists only in-frame clones, some missing. That table is the source of V, J and clone size, and D and trimming were worked out from the DNA. The sample lists roughly 70,000 clones; approximately 86% were seen once. The rearrangement links TRBV9 to TRBJ2-2; 7 bases are shared with TRBD2. Sequenced sample: peripheral blood. This sequence originates from a man in his 70s with active COVID-19. CDR3: CASSVAGGTGELFF. CDR3 DNA: TGTGCCAGCAGCGTAGCGGGGGGCACCGGGGAGCTGTTTTTT.